A selection of T cell receptor beta chains follows, all from one sample in a study of control samples from healthy donors and cancer patients. Using immunoSEQ multiplex PCR, the repertoire was profiled, and TCRdb retains in-frame clones only, with some absent. This table holds around 230,000 clones, around 94% found once. Material: blood. These receptors originate from a man aged 50 to 59 in good health. Each CDR3 is given with its conserved first and last residue. A D gene is named only where the DNA matches it firmly. Part of the rows lack a size; the others show once, few, many or a class for expanded clones.

clone_size j_call v_call d_call cdr3_nt cdr3_aa
. TRBJ1-5 TRBV9 . TGTGCCAGCAGGGAGACAGTTCATAGCAATCAGCCCCAGCATTTT CASRETVHSNQPQHF
. TRBJ1-2 TRBV7-8 . TGTGCCAGCAGCTTAGCTGTCTTATTCGCTAACTATGGCTACACCTTC CASSLAVLFANYGYTF
. TRBJ1-5 TRBV5-1 . TGCGCCAGCAGCCCAGGACCAAGCAATCAGCCCCAGCATTTT CASSPGPSNQPQHF
. TRBJ2-3 TRBV6-2/TRBV6-3 . TGTGCCAGCAGCCCGGACAGCACAGATACGCAGTATTTT CASSPDSTDTQYF
. TRBJ2-2 TRBV5-6 . TGTGCCAGCAGCCCCCGGTTTGGATTGAACACCGGGGAGCTGTTTTTT CASSPRFGLNTGELFF
. TRBJ1-1 TRBV19 . TGTGCCAGTAGTCTTCACAGGGCGGGGACTGAAGCTTTCTTT CASSLHRAGTEAFF
. TRBJ1-1 TRBV6-5 . TGTGCCAGCATCCCTAGGGTGGTCACTGAAGCTTTCTTT CASIPRVVTEAFF
. TRBJ1-5 TRBV6-6 . TGTGCCAGCAGTGGAATTTCAGATCAGCCCCAGCATTTT CASSGISDQPQHF
. TRBJ2-3 TRBV5-1 TRBD2 TGCGCCAGCAGCTTGGGGATAGTAGCGGGGGTCGTAGATACGCAGTATTTT CASSLGIVAGVVDTQYF
. TRBJ1-2 TRBV7-3 TRBD1 TGTGCCAGCAGCCCTACGGGACAGACCTATGGCTACACCTTC CASSPTGQTYGYTF
. TRBJ1-2 TRBV7-6 . TGTGCCAGCAGTTCGGTAGTGGGAAACTATGGCTACACCTTC CASSSVVGNYGYTF
. TRBJ1-2 TRBV16 . TGTGCCAGCAGCCAATTATACGGGCCGAATCTTTGGGCTAACTATGGCTACACCTTC CASSQLYGPNLWANYGYTF
. TRBJ2-1 TRBV15 . TGTGCCACCAGCAGAGAGGAGGCGCGTCGTTTAGATGAGCAGTTCTTC CATSREEARRLDEQFF
. TRBJ1-3 TRBV30 . TGTGCCTGGAGTGTACGGGACGAGGTATATTTT CAWSVRDEVYF
. TRBJ2-1 TRBV5-1 . TGCGCCAGCTCCACGGATTCATACAATGAGCAGTTCTTC CASSTDSYNEQFF
. TRBJ1-4 TRBV4-1 . TGCGCCAGCAGCCAAGCCCTCGTTGAGTTTGAAAAACTGTTTTTT CASSQALVEFEKLFF
. TRBJ2-1 TRBV28 . TGTGCCAGCAGTCCCCGTAGTGTGAATAACAATGAGCAGTTCTTC CASSPRSVNNNEQFF
. TRBJ1-1 TRBV14 . TGTGCCAGCAGCCAAGGGAACGTCGGGGGAGCTTTCTTT CASSQGNVGGAFF
. TRBJ2-5 TRBV9 TRBD1 TGTGCCAGCAGCGGACAGGGAACGGAGGCCCAGTACTTC CASSGQGTEAQYF
. TRBJ1-5 TRBV10-3 . TGTGCCATCAGTGAGTCGAGGGAACAGCCCCAGCATTTT CAISESREQPQHF
. TRBJ1-1 TRBV21-1 . TGTGCCAGCAGCCCGGGCCGGGAGAACACTGAAGCTTTCTTT CASSPGRENTEAFF
. TRBJ1-4 TRBV7-9 . TGTGCCAGCAGCGCGTTAGGGGAAAAACTGTTTTTT CASSALGEKLFF
. TRBJ1-4 TRBV6-5 . TGTGCCAGCAACACCGGCGGAGGGGGTAATGAAAAACTGTTTTTT CASNTGGGGNEKLFF
. TRBJ1-5 TRBV7-9 . TGTGCCAGCAGCGAAGGGGGGAATCAGCCCCAGCATTTT CASSEGGNQPQHF
. TRBJ1-1 TRBV7-9 . TGTGCCAGCAGCTCCCCGAGGCAGGGCAACACTGAAGCTTTCTTT CASSSPRQGNTEAFF
. TRBJ2-7 TRBV5-6 TRBD2 TGTGCCAGCAGCTTGGAACTAGCGGGGCAAACCTACGAGCAGTACTTC CASSLELAGQTYEQYF
. TRBJ1-2 TRBV15 . TGTGCCACCAGCAGAGATCTTGGCGCTTTCTATGGCTACACCTTC CATSRDLGAFYGYTF
few TRBJ1-6 TRBV12-3/TRBV12-4 . TGTGCCAGCAGCCCCGGGACCGCCTCAACCCTCCACTTT CASSPGTASTLHF
. TRBJ2-3 TRBV24-1 . TGTGCCACCAGTGATTTGAGAGGTTCTGACACAGGTACGCAGTATTTT CATSDLRGSDTGTQYF
. TRBJ1-4 TRBV11-2 . TGTGCCAGCAGCCACGACAATGAAAAACTGTTTTTT CASSHDNEKLFF
few TRBJ1-5 TRBV7-9 . TGTGCCAGCAGCTTAGGGCGCATGCAGCCCCAGCATTTT CASSLGRMQPQHF
. TRBJ2-3 TRBV2 TRBD2 TGTGCCAGCAGTCCCGGGACTAAGAAAGATACGCAGTATTTT CASSPGTKKDTQYF
. TRBJ1-1 TRBV18 . TGTGCCAGCTCTATAAATTGGGTGGTGGGCACTGAAGCTTTCTTT CASSINWVVGTEAFF
. TRBJ1-1 TRBV28 . TGTGCCAGCAGTTTACCCGTCACAAGGCAGGTTGAAGCTTTCTTT CASSLPVTRQVEAFF
. TRBJ2-5 TRBV5-1 . TGCGCCAGCAGCTTGGACCCACAGGGGACCCAGTACTTC CASSLDPQGTQYF
. TRBJ1-5 TRBV19 . TGTGCCAGTAACCCGATAGGGGGTCATCAGCCCCAGCATTTT CASNPIGGHQPQHF
. TRBJ1-2 TRBV5-8 . TGTGCCAGCAGCTTGAACAGGGAATCGGCCAGGGGCTACACCTTC CASSLNRESARGYTF
. TRBJ2-7 TRBV7-8 . TGTGCCAGCAGCTTGATGATGGGAACCTACGAGCAGTACTTC CASSLMMGTYEQYF
. TRBJ2-1 TRBV3-1/TRBV3-2 . TGTGCCAGCAGCCAAGCCCGGGAGCAGTTCTTC CASSQAREQFF
. TRBJ1-2 TRBV9 . TGTGCCAGCAGCGAAGGTGGAGGGTCCTACTATGGCTACACCTTC CASSEGGGSYYGYTF
. TRBJ1-5 TRBV15 TRBD1 TGTGCCACCAGCAATCGAGGGGGCTATCAGCCCCAGCATTTT CATSNRGGYQPQHF
. TRBJ2-5 TRBV19 TRBD1 TGTGCCAGTAGACGCGAGGGACAGGGGCGCCAAGAGACCCAGTACTTC CASRREGQGRQETQYF
. TRBJ2-3 TRBV5-1 TRBD2 TGCGCCAGCAGCCCGGGGGGACGCCGCACAGATACGCAGTATTTT CASSPGGRRTDTQYF
. TRBJ1-1 TRBV6-1 . TGTGCCAGCAGTGAAAGGGGTTCTCGGGCTGAAGCTTTCTTT CASSERGSRAEAFF
. TRBJ1-2 TRBV19 TRBD1 TGTGCCAGTAGTATACACAGGGGGCGCGTTGGCTACACCTTC CASSIHRGRVGYTF
. TRBJ1-2 TRBV28 TRBD1 TGTGCCAGCAGTTTATCCTTACCGGGACAGGGAGGCGCCTACACCTTC CASSLSLPGQGGAYTF
once TRBJ1-5 TRBV7-9 . TGTGCCAGCAGCTTAAATTGGGGAGATAGCAATCAGCCCCAGCATTTT CASSLNWGDSNQPQHF
. TRBJ2-7 TRBV28 . TGTGCCAGCAGTTCCCTTTCCCCGGGCTCCTACGATCAGTACTTC CASSSLSPGSYDQYF
once TRBJ1-3 TRBV5-1 TRBD1 TGCGCCAGCAGCTTCACGCAGGGGGCTTCTGGAAACACCATATATTTT CASSFTQGASGNTIYF
. TRBJ2-7 TRBV10-2 . TGCGCCAGTTCGAGTCGACAGGTGGACTACGAGCAGTACTTC CASSSRQVDYEQYF
. TRBJ2-2 TRBV5-1 . TGCGCCAGTAAGGAGACTACGAACACCGGGGAGCTGTTTTTT CASKETTNTGELFF
. TRBJ2-6 TRBV11-2 . TGTGCCAGCAGCTTTGAGGTTCCGTCTGGGGCCAACGTCCTGACTTTC CASSFEVPSGANVLTF
. TRBJ2-5 TRBV12-3/TRBV12-4 . TGTGCCAGCAGTTTCAGGGAGGCGACCCAGTACTTC CASSFREATQYF
few TRBJ2-2 TRBV2 . TGTGCCAGCAGGAGTACCGGGGAGCTGTTTTTT CASRSTGELFF